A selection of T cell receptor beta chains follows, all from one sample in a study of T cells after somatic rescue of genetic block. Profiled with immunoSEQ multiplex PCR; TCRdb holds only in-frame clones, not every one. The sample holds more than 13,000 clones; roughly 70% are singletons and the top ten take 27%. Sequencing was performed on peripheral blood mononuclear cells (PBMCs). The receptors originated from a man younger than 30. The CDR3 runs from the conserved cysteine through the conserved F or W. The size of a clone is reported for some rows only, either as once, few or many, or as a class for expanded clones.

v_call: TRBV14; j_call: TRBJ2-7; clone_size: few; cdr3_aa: CASSRTSGGAQFTYEQYF
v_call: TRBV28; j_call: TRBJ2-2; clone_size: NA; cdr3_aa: CASSLLWEIGELFF
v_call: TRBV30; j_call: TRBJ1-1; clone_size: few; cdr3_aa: CAWRNRVKGEAFF
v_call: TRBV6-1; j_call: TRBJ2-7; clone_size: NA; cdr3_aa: CASSGGGVPYEQYF
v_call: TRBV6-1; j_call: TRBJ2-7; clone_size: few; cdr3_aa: CASSRAGFYEQYF
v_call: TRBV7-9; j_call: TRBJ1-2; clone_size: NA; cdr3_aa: CASSPGRDFNYGYTF
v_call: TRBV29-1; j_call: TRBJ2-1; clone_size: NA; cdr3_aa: CSVAPSIYNEQFF
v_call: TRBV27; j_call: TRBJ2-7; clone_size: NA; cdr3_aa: CASSPMTGGLGYEQYF
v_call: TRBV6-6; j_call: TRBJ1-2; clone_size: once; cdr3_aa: CASRDPGTGVYGYTF
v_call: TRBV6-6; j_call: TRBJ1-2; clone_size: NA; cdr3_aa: CASVSLLSSNYGYTF
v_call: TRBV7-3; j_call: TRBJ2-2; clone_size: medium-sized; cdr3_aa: CASSKQGAGELFF
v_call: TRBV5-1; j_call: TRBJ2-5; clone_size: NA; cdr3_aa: CASSLDTAGGTRTQYF
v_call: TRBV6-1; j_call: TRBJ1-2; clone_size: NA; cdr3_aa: CASIRQGLTNYGYTF
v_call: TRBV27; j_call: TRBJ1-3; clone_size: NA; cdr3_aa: CASSGGSGNTIYF
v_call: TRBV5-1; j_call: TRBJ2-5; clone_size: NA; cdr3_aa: CASGDRVQETQYF
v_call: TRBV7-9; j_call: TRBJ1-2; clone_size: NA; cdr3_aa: CASSLDAGAKGYTF
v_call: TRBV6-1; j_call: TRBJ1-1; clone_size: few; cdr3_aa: CASSERGYRETEAFF
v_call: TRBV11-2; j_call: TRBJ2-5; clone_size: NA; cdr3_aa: CASSLLWLAGPQETQYF
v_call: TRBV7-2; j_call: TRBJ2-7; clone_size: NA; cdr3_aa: CASSLGHLYEQYF
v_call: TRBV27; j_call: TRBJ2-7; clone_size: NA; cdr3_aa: CASSFTRQGSFHLSYEQYF
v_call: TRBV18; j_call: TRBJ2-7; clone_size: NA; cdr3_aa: CASSPSSYEQYF
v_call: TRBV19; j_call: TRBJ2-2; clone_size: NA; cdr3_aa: CASTTLAGGGELFF
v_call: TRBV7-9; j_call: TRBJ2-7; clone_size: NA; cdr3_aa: CASSLTSYEQYF
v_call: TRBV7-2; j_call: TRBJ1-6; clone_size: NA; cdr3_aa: CASSLSGTSLFGNSPLHF
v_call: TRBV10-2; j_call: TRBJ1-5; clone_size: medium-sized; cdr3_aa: CASKNLGAGNQPQHF
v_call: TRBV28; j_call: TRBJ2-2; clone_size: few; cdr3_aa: CASSLLFLQGRTGELFF
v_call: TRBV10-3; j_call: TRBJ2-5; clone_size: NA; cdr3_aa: CATGTGVGTQYF
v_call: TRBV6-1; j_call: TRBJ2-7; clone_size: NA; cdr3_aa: CASSGRGEFTYEQYF